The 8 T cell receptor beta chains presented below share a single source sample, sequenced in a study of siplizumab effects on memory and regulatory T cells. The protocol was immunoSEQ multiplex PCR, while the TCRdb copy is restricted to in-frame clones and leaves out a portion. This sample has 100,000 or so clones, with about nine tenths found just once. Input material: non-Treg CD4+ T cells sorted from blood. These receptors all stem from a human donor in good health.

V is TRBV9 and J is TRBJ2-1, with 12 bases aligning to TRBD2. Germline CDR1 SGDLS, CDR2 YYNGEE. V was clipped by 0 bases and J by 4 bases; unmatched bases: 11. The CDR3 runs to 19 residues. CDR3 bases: TGTGCCAGCAGCGTAGAGGGGACTAGCGGGTGGTCGGGATACAATGAGCAGTTCTTC. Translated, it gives CASSVEGTSGWSGYNEQFF.

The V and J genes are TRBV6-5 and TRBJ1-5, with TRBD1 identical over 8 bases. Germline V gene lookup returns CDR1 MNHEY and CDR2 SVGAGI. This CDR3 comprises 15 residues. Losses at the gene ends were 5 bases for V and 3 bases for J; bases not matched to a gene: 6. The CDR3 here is CASSVRTGLNQPQHF. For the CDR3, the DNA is TGTGCCAGCAGTGTCCGGACAGGGCTCAATCAGCCCCAGCATTTT.

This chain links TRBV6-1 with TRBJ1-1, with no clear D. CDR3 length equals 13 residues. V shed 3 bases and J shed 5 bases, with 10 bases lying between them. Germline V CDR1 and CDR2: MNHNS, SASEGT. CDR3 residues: CASSEFRGTEAFF. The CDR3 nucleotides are TGTGCCAGCAGTGAGTTTAGAGGGACTGAAGCTTTCTTT.

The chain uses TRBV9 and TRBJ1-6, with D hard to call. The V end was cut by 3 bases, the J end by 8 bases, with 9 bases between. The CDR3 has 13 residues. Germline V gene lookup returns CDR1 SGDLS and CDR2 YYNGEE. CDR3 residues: CASSASMDSPLHF. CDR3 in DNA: TGTGCCAGCAGCGCTAGTATGGATTCACCCCTCCACTTT.

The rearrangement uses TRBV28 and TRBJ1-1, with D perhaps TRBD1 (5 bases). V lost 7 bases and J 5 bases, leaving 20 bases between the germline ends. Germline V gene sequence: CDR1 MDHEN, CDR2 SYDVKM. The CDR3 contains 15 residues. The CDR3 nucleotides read TGTGCCAGCAACCTTGGGGGGGGGTTTAGTACTGAAGCTTTCTTT. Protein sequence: CASNLGGGFSTEAFF.

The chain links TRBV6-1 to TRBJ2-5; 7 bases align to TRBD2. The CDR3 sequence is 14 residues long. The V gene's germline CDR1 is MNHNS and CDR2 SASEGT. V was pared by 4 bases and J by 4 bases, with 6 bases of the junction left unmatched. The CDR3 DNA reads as TGTGCCAGCAGTGTTGGCGGGAGTAGAGAGACCCAGTACTTC. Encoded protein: CASSVGGSRETQYF.

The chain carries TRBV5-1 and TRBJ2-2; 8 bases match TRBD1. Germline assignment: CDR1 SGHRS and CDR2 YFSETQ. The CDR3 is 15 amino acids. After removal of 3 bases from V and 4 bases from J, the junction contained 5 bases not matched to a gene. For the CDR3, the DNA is TGCGCCAGCAGCTCGACAGGGGTAGCCACCGGGGAGCTGTTTTTT. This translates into CASSSTGVATGELFF.

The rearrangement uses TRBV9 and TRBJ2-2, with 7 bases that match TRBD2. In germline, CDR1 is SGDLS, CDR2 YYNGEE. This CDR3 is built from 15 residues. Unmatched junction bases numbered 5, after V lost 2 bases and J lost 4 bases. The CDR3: CASSVQRGITGELFF. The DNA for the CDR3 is TGTGCCAGCAGCGTCCAGCGGGGCATCACCGGGGAGCTGTTTTTT. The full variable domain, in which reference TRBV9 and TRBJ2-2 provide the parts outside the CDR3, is DSGVTQTPKHLITATGQRVTLRCSPRSGDLSVYWYQQSLDQGLQFLIQYYNGEERAKGNILERFSAQQFPDLHSELNLSSLELGDSALYFCASSVQRGITGELFFGEGSRLTVL.